This TCR beta chain was sequenced during a study of cytomegalovirus exposure and HLA in healthy donors. The wider study: For the approximately 360 genotyped donors, roughly 80% fell within the Caucasian-associated ancestry cluster.

Overall study findings and caveats: Later analysis demonstrated an association between a missense DCLRE1C variant and TCR beta V- and J-gene trimming. Data from an earlier analysis indicated that most TCR beta V segments were productive either about 87% or about 30% of the time.

Points on this clone: The antigen is unknown.

A multiplex PCR was run with 60 Vbeta primers and 13 Jbeta primers. Data came from immunoSEQ multiplex PCR; TCRdb stores just in-frame clones and leaves some out. Seen here are some 76,000 clones, roughly 88% observed once, and the top ten hold roughly 2%. This TCR came from a woman aged 30 to 39 in good health and CMV-seronegative. Input material: PBMCs.

The CDR3 sequence: CASSLVRGGGRTDTQYF. The CDR3 region has the DNA TGTGCCAGCAGCTTGGTGCGGGGGGGAGGGAGGACAGATACGCAGTATTTT. The chain links TRBV5-6 to TRBJ2-3, with 9 positions matching TRBD2. There are 17 residues in the CDR3. Germline-derived CDR1 and CDR2 are SGHDT and YYEEEE. The V and J ends lost 0 bases and 3 bases, in that order; junction bases with no gene match: 8.